The T cell receptor (beta chain) described here comes from a study of OX40 agonist ivuxolimab in advanced cancers. Turning to the study itself: From roughly 20 to 79 years was the age range, with a mean of roughly 59 years, and 65% to 90% were male. Three patients, one with hepatocellular carcinoma and two with cutaneous melanoma, achieved partial responses. Findings and caveats of the study: Normalized expansion of T-cell clones was also low for some nonresponders.

Trimming at V came to 5 bases and at J to 4 bases, leaving 9 bases not matched to a gene. CDR1 MNHNY and CDR2 SVGAGI come from the germline V gene (reference sequence). This CDR3 is 15 amino acids long. Cycle 7 day 1, cycle 4 day 1, and baseline were the timepoints at which blood was sampled. The method was immunoSEQ multiplex PCR; TCRdb's version includes in-frame clones alone and lacks a portion of them. The sample holds tens of thousands of clones, around three quarters seen once. This clone appeared a single time. As yet, its antigen is unknown. The sample consisted of CD4+ or CD8+ T cells sorted from blood, taken in a trial of the OX40 agonist ivuxolimab. The J gene is TRBJ2-7, the V gene TRBV6-6; 9 bases are a match to TRBD1. This clonotype originated in an adult with an advanced solid tumor such as melanoma, head and neck, liver or kidney cancer. The CDR3 here is CASSDWTGDIYEQYF. CDR3 sequence (DNA): TGTGCCAGCAGTGACTGGACAGGGGATATTTACGAGCAGTACTTC.